Given below is one T cell receptor beta chain in context. Its cognate antigen is unknown. The data originate from a study of T cells expressing NK-cell markers. Study-wide context: Most of the eight sequenced donors were classified as HCMV-seropositive, and one was classified as seronegative. Points from the study as a whole: Of the CD8+ T cells in roughly 6 donors, roughly 1.0-7.5% belonged to dominant NKG2C+ clonotypes.

The CDR3 is 15 amino acids. The germline V gene encodes CDR1 MNHEY and CDR2 SVGEGT. TCRdb reprocessed the 5' RACE reads and stores each CDR3 protein as one record, lacking DNA. The sample features 550,000 to 600,000 distinct CDR3 sequences, with 3% to 4.5% in its top ten. The chain recombines TRBV6-2 or TRBV6-3 with TRBJ2-5; the D call from TCRdb, TRBD2, cannot be confirmed without DNA. This receptor was obtained from a young man in good health. Sample: blood T cells: a sorted CD56 or NKG2C T cell subset, CD4+ or CD8+ T cells, or bulk PBMC T cells (not recorded which). The CDR3 sequence: CASSNPTSGRETQYF.